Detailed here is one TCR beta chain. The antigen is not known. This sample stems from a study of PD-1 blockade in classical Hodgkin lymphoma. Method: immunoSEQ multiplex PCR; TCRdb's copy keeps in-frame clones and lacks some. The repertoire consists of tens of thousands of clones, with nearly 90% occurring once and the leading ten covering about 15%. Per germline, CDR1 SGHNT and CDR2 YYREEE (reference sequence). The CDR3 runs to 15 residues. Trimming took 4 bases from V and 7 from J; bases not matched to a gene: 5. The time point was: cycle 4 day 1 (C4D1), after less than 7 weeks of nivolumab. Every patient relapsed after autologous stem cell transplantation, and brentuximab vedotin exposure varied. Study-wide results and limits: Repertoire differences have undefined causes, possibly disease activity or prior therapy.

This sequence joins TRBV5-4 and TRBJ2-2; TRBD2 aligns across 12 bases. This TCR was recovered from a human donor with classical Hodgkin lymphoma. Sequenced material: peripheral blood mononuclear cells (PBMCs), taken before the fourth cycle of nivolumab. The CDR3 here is CASSTLAGGNGELFF. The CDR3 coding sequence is TGTGCCAGCAGCACGCTAGCGGGAGGGAACGGGGAGCTGTTTTTT. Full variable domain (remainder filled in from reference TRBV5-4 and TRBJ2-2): ETGVTQSPTHLIKTRGQQVTLRCSSQSGHNTVSWYQQALGQGPQFIFQYYREEENGRGNFPPRFSGLQFPNYSSELNVNALELDDSALYLCASSTLAGGNGELFFGEGSRLTVL.